In this sample, the clone carrying this T cell receptor beta chain turned up a few times. This sample was taken from a study of response to subunit inactivated influenza vaccine. TCRdb used MiXCR to reprocess the RT-PCR reads, holding one entry per CDR3 protein. Of around 580,000 distinct CDR3 sequences in the sample, about 11% are singletons; the top ten hold 10% to 13%. Sample: PBMCs from blood, taken on the day of vaccination. The clonotype was recovered from a man aged 45-65 years who received an inactivated influenza vaccine.

The CDR3 region is CASSPSGAANEKLFF. The CDR3 DNA sequence: TGTGCCAGCAGCCCGTCAGGGGCTGCTAATGAAAAACTGTTTTTT. J is TRBJ1-4 and V is TRBV12-3 or TRBV12-4, with a weak D call TRBD1 (6 bases). The germline V and J ends were trimmed by 6 bases and 3 bases, with 14 bases remaining between them. The CDR3 has 15 residues.